The entry below describes one TCR beta chain. Its specificity is not known. The sample belongs to a study of cytomegalovirus exposure and HLA in healthy donors. General study findings and limits: Some V segments, including TRBV6-2 and TRBV6-3, were excluded as indistinguishable.

13 Jbeta primers and 60 Vbeta primers were used for the PCR. TCRdb's table, derived via immunoSEQ multiplex PCR, lists solely in-frame clones and lacks some. In the table there are 120,000 or so clones, about 83% of which are singletons. CDR3 length: 12 residues. CDR1 and CDR2 from the germline V gene are MNHNY and SVGAGI (reference sequence). V lost 6 bases, J lost 5 bases, and 11 bases lay in between. The receptor was derived from a woman in her thirties or forties in good health and CMV-seropositive. The specimen was PBMCs. V gene TRBV6-6 combines with J gene TRBJ2-7, with TRBD2 as a possible D gene (6 bases). Written as DNA, the CDR3 is TGTGCCAGCAGGACTAGTGTCGACGAGCAGTACTTC. This sequence encodes CASRTSVDEQYF.